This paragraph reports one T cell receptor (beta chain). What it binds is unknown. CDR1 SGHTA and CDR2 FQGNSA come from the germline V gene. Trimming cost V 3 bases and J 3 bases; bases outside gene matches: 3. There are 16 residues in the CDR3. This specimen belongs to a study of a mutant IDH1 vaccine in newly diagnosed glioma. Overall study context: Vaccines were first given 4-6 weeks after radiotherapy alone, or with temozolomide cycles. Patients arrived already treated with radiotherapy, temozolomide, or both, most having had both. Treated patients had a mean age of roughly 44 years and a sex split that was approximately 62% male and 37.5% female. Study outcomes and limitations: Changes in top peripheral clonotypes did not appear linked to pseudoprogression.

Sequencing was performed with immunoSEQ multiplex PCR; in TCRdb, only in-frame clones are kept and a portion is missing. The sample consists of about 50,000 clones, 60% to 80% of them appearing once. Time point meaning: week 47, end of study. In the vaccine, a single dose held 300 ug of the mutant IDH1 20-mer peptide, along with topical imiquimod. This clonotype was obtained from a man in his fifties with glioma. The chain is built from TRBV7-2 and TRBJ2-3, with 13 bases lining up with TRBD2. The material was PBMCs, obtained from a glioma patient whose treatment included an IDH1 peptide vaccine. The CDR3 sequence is CASSLGGLAGTDTQYF. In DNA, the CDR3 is TGTGCCAGCAGCTTGGGGGGACTAGCGGGGACAGATACGCAGTATTTT.